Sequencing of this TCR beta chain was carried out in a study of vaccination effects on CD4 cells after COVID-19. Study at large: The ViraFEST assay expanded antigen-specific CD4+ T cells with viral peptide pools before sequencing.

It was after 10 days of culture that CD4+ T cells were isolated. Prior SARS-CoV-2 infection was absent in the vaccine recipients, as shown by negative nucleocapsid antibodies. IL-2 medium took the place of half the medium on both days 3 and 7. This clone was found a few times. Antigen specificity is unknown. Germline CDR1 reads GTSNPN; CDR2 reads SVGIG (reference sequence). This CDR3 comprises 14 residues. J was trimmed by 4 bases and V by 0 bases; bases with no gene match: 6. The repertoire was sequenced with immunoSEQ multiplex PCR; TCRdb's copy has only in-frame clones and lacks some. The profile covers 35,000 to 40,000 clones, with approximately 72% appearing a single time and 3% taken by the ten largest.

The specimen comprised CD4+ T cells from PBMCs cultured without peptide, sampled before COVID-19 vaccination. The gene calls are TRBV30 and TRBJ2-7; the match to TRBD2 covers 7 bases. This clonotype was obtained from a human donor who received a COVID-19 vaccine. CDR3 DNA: TGTGCCTGGAGTGTTGGGGAGGGGCCGTACGAGCAGTACTTC. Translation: CAWSVGEGPYEQYF.